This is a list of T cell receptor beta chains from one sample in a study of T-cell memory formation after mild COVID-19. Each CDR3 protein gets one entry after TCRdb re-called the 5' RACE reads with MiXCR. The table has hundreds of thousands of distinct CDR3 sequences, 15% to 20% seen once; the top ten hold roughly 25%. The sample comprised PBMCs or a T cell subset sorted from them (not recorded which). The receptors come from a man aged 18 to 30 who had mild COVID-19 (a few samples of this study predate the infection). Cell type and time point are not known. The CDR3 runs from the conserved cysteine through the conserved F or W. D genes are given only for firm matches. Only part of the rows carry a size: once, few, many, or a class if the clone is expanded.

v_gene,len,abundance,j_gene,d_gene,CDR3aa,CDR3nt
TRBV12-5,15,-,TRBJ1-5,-,CASAPGVISNQPQHF,TGTGCTAGTGCCCCAGGGGTAATTAGCAATCAGCCCCAGCATTTT
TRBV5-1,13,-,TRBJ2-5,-,CASNAGNQETQYF,TGCGCCAGTAATGCAGGGAACCAAGAGACCCAGTACTTC
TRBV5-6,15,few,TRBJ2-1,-,CASSLVRGNSYEQFF,TGTGCCAGCAGCTTGGTCCGGGGGAACAGCTATGAGCAGTTCTTC
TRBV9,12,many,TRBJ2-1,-,CASSYSGNEQFF,TGTGCCAGCAGTTACTCTGGAAATGAGCAGTTCTTC
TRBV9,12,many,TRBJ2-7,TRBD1,CARQGPSYEQYF,TGTGCCAGACAGGGGCCTTCCTACGAGCAGTACTTC
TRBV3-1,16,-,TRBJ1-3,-,CASTSRPALGGNTIYF,TGTGCCAGCACCTCCCGACCGGCATTAGGAGGAAACACCATATATTTT
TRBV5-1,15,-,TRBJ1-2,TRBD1,CASSLMGQGAGVYTF,TGCGCCAGCAGCTTAATGGGACAGGGGGCTGGAGTCTACACCTTC
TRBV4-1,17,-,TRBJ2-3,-,CASSPTRGAGPTDTQYF,TGCGCCAGCAGCCCCACCAGGGGAGCGGGGCCCACAGATACGCAGTATTTT
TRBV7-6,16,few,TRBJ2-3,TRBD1,CASSSLEDRGTDTQYF,TGTGCCAGCAGCTCTCTAGAGGACAGGGGCACAGATACGCAGTATTTT
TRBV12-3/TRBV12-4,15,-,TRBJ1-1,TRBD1,CASSRRTGGNTEAFF,TGTGCCAGCAGTAGGAGGACAGGGGGAAACACTGAAGCTTTCTTT
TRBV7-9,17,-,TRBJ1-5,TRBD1,CASSSLGGQGSKQPQHF,TGTGCCAGCAGCTCGCTCGGGGGACAGGGGAGCAAACAGCCCCAGCATTTT